This T cell receptor beta chain was sequenced in a study of long-term antiretroviral therapy in people with HIV. For the study at large: The earliest specimens came about a decade ahead of the 2015 immediate-ART recommendation.

Samples held about 0.9-10 million cryopreserved PBMC before DNA extraction. With regard to this clone: Its antigen is not known.

Study-level points and caveats: Even long-term ART left TRB diversity below transplant donor controls, despite gains.

The CDR3 consists of 15 residues. J gave up 10 bases and V 1 base, and 7 bases lay outside the gene matches. Germline values: CDR1 LNHDA, CDR2 SQIVND (reference sequence). Investigators performed immunoSEQ version v3.0 at survey level. The study targeted about 35,000-50,000 T-cell genomes per sample in sequencing. Data came from immunoSEQ multiplex PCR; TCRdb stores just in-frame clones and leaves some out. The table lists around 29,000 clones, 95% of them singletons. The V call is TRBV19, the J call TRBJ2-1, with 10 bases identical to TRBD2. This sequence originates from a man younger than 40 with HIV. This specimen was unsorted PBMCs, taken 5.3 years after starting antiretroviral therapy. In DNA, the CDR3 is TGTGCCAGTAGTATAGGTCTAGCGGGAGTGGAAGAGCAGTTCTTC. Amino acids: CASSIGLAGVEEQFF. Complete variable domain (other parts from reference TRBV19 and TRBJ2-1): DGGITQSPKYLFRKEGQNVTLSCEQNLNHDAMYWYRQDPGQGLRLIYYSQIVNDFQKGDIAEGYSVSREKKESFPLTVTSAQKNPTAFYLCASSIGLAGVEEQFFGPGTRLTVL.